This TCR beta chain was recorded in a study of blood T cell repertoires in COVID-19. Study details: Acute-phase and convalescent COVID-19 samples originated in the United States, Italy and Spain. PBMCs, B-cell-depleted T cells, or T cells were the source of the cDNA or gDNA that made up the material.

This clone was observed a few times. The CDR3 is 17 amino acids. Trimming shortened V by 1 base and J by 6 bases, and 19 bases separated the two germline ends. Per the original data handling: Reference gene primer amplification yielded estimated nucleated cell counts. Measured with immunoSEQ multiplex PCR; TCRdb has only the in-frame clones, and not every one. Clonal size and the V and J genes are those of that table, whereas D and trimming came from the DNA. The sample yields about 230,000 clones, over 80% seen once. V and J are TRBV23-1 and TRBJ2-1, with D perhaps TRBD1 (6 bases). TRBV23-1 is annotated as an ORF whose role is uncertain. This clonotype was sampled from a woman between 65 and 79 years old with active or convalescent COVID-19. The sample comprised peripheral blood. The CDR3 DNA follows: TGCGCCAGCAGTCAATTCGACAGGACATTTTTCCTCAATGAGCAGTTCTTC. The encoded protein is CASSQFDRTFFLNEQFF.